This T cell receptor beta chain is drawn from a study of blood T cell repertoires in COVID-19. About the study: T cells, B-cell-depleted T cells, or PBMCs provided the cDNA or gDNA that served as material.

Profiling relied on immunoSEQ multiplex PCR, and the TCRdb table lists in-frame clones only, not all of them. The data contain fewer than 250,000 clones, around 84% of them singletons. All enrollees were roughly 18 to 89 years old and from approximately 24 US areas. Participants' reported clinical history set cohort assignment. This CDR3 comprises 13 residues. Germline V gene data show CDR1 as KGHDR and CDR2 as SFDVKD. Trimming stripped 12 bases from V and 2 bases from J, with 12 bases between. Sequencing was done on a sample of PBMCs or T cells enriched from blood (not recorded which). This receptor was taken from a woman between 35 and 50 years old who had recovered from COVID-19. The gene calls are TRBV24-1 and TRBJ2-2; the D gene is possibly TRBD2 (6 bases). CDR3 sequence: CAAGRANTGELFF. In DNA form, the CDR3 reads TGTGCCGCGGGGCGGGCCAACACCGGGGAGCTGTTTTTT.